A single sample is the source of the 16 T cell receptor beta chains below, sequenced in a study of T cell responses to AZD1222 COVID-19 vaccine. TCRdb keeps only in-frame clones here, not all; method: immunoSEQ multiplex PCR. The sample gives roughly 150,000 clones, about 91% of which show up once; approximately 2.1% is in the top ten. Sequences were derived from peripheral blood, sampled on day 0 of AZD1222 vaccination. These receptors came from an adult in good health.

This clone was observed a single time. V and J are TRBV7-2 and TRBJ1-6; perhaps TRBD1 as D (5 bases). Germline CDR1 SGHTA, CDR2 FQGNSA. Trimming stripped 6 bases from V and 9 bases from J, with 15 bases between. The CDR3 runs to 14 residues. The chain's CDR3 is CASSFRDYSSPLHF. In nucleotides, the CDR3 is TGTGCCAGCAGTTTCCGGGACTACAGTTCACCCCTCCACTTT.

V usage is TRBV7-6 and J usage is TRBJ2-5, with 9 bases lining up with TRBD2. Per the germline V gene, CDR1 is SGHVS and CDR2 is FNYEAQ. The CDR3 consists of 17 residues. V gave up 5 bases and J gave up 1 base; unmatched junction bases: 11. In nucleotides, the CDR3 is TGTGCCAGCAGCCGAACACCGGGACTAGCCGCCCAAGAGACCCAGTACTTC. Protein: CASSRTPGLAAQETQYF.

V usage is TRBV5-8 and J usage is TRBJ1-1, with 9 bases lining up with TRBD1. The CDR3 contains 13 residues. The J segment lost 4 bases and the V segment lost 5 bases, leaving 3 bases of the junction unmatched. Germline CDR1 and CDR2: SGHTS and YDEGEE. The CDR3 DNA reads TGTGCCAGCAGGAGGACAGGGGTCACTGAAGCTTTCTTT. It encodes CASRRTGVTEAFF. Variable domain in full (rest from reference TRBV5-8 and TRBJ1-1): EAGVTQSPTHLIKTRGQQATLRCSPISGHTSVYWYQQALGLGLQFLLWYDEGEERNRGNFPPRFSGRQFPNYSSELNVNALELEDSALYLCASRRTGVTEAFFGQGTRLTVV.

V usage is TRBV12-3 or TRBV12-4 and J usage is TRBJ1-1; D unresolved. The CDR3 covers 11 residues. Trimming removed 6 bases from V and 3 bases from J, with 5 bases in between. The CDR3 region is CASRRDTEAFF. In nucleotides, the CDR3 is TGTGCCAGCAGGAGGGACACTGAAGCTTTCTTT.

V is TRBV6-5 and J is TRBJ1-1, with 9 bases aligning to TRBD1. This CDR3 spans 14 amino acids. The trim removed 8 bases at V and 7 bases at J, leaving 11 bases unmatched. The germline V gene has CDR1 MNHEY and CDR2 SVGAGI. In DNA, the CDR3 is TGTGCCAGCTCAACAGGGGGCGCTTGGAATGAAGCTTTCTTT. Protein sequence: CASSTGGAWNEAFF.

The V gene is TRBV28, the J gene TRBJ2-7; no clear D. Germline CDR1 is MDHEN and CDR2 is SYDVKM. This CDR3 comprises 20 residues. V gave up 3 bases and J gave up 2 bases, with 29 bases separating them. The CDR3: CASSLPHLIHRYKTAYEQYF. The CDR3 region has the DNA TGTGCCAGCAGTTTGCCACATCTGATCCACCGATACAAGACCGCCTACGAGCAGTACTTC.

This chain links TRBV19 with TRBJ1-4; the match to TRBD1 covers 7 bases. The CDR3 consists of 17 residues. Germline V lookup: CDR1 LNHDA, CDR2 SQIVND (reference sequence). V shed 5 bases, J shed 3 bases, and the junction held 12 bases outside the gene matches. In DNA, the CDR3 is TGTGCCAGTAGTTCTGGGACAGTTAGTACAGCTAATGAAAAACTGTTTTTT. Its translation: CASSSGTVSTANEKLFF.

The chain carries TRBV28 and TRBJ2-7; 8 bases map to TRBD2. CDR1 MDHEN and CDR2 SYDVKM come from the germline V gene. V gave up 8 bases and J gave up 1 base; unmatched junction bases: 4. The CDR3 loop spans 13 amino acids. The DNA for the CDR3 is TGTGCCAGCGTCGGGGGGGTATCCTACGAGCAGTACTTC. Protein sequence: CASVGGVSYEQYF.

The chain has TRBV7-2 and TRBJ1-2; D ambiguous. The CDR3 runs 16 residues. Per germline, CDR1 SGHTA and CDR2 FQGNSA. Trimming removed 5 bases from V and 2 bases from J, with 18 bases in between. The CDR3 sequence is CASSLRGRPINYGYTF. DNA for the CDR3: TGTGCCAGCAGCCTTCGAGGCAGGCCGATCAACTATGGCTACACCTTC.

V gene TRBV11-3 combines with J gene TRBJ1-1; D is ambiguous. V was cut by 3 bases and J by 1 base, with 6 bases left in between. The CDR3 is 13 amino acids. Germline values: CDR1 SGHNT, CDR2 YENEEA. This chain's CDR3 is CASSLSGNTEAFF. The DNA for the CDR3 is TGTGCCAGCAGCTTGTCGGGGAACACTGAAGCTTTCTTT.

The chain is built from TRBV6-2 or TRBV6-3 and TRBJ1-2; no definite D call. The CDR3 is 12 amino acids. V lost 5 bases and J lost 4, with 8 bases in between. CDR1 MNHEY and CDR2 SVGEGT come from the germline V gene. CDR3 nucleotides: TGTGCCAGCAGTCATGACGGCTATGGCTACACCTTC. Translating gives CASSHDGYGYTF.

The rearrangement joins TRBV19 to TRBJ2-1; 8 bases match TRBD2. This CDR3 region has 14 residues. Trimming removed 1 base from V and 8 bases from J; junction bases left unmatched: 4. Per germline, CDR1 LNHDA and CDR2 SQIVND (reference sequence). This CDR3 is CASSIAGGPHEQFF. The CDR3 region has the DNA TGTGCCAGTAGTATAGCGGGAGGGCCGCATGAGCAGTTCTTC.

The CDR3 protein is CASSDGASYGYTF. In nucleotides, the CDR3 is TGTGCCAGCAGTGATGGGGCGAGCTATGGCTACACCTTC. V is TRBV6-4 and J is TRBJ1-2, with D perhaps matching TRBD1 (5 bases). The CDR3 has 13 amino acids. CDR1 MRHNA and CDR2 SNTAGT come from the germline V gene. V lost 3 bases, J lost 4 bases, and 9 bases lay in between.

The gene calls are TRBV19 and TRBJ1-2; 11 nucleotides agree with TRBD1. Per germline, CDR1 LNHDA and CDR2 SQIVND (reference sequence). CDR3 length equals 13 residues. V lost 6 bases to trimming and J lost 7 bases; unmatched junction nucleotides: 4. CDR3 nucleotide sequence: TGTGCCAGTAGGCGCGGGACAGGGGGTGGCTACACCTTC. Translating it yields CASRRGTGGGYTF.

This chain joins TRBV19 and TRBJ1-5; maybe TRBD1 (5 bases). Germline CDR1 reads LNHDA; CDR2 reads SQIVND (reference sequence). CDR3 length equals 15 residues. Between the trimmed V and J ends, which lost 6 bases and 5 bases, there was a span of 17 bases. The CDR3 DNA sequence: TGTGCCAGTAGGAAAACTGGGGGGACGGATCAGCCCCAGCATTTT. This sequence encodes CASRKTGGTDQPQHF.

The rearrangement links TRBV9 to TRBJ1-1; TRBD1 is a possible D gene (6 bases). The CDR3 is 14 amino acids. Germline values: CDR1 SGDLS, CDR2 YYNGEE. V was trimmed by 4 bases and J by 3 bases, leaving 13 bases between them. The CDR3 loop reads CASSLRGGHTEAFF. DNA of the CDR3: TGTGCCAGCAGCCTCAGAGGGGGTCACACTGAAGCTTTCTTT.